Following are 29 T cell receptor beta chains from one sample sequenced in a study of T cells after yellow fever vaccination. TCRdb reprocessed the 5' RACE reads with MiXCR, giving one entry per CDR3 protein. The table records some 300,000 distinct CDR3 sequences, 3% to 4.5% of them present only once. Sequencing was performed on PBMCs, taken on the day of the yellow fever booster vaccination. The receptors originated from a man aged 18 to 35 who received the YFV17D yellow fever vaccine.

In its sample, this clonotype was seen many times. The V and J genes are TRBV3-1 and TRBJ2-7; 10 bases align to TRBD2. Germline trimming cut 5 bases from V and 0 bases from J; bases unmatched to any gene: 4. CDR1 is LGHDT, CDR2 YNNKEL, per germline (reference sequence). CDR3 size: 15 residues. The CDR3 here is CASSSSGGLSYEQYF. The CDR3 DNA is TGTGCCAGCAGCAGTAGCGGGGGGCTCTCCTACGAGCAGTACTTC.

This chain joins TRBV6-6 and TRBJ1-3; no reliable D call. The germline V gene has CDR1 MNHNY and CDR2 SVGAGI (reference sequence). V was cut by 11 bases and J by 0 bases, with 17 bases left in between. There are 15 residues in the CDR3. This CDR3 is CASTLGGDSGNTIYF. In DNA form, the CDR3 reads TGTGCCTCCACTCTCGGCGGGGACTCTGGAAACACCATATATTTT.

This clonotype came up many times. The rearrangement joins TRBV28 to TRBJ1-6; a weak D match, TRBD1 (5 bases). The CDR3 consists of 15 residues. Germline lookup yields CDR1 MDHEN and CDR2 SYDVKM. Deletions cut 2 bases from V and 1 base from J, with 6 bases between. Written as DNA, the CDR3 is TGTGCCAGCAGTTTAGGGGGGTCCTATAATTCACCCCTCCACTTT. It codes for CASSLGGSYNSPLHF.

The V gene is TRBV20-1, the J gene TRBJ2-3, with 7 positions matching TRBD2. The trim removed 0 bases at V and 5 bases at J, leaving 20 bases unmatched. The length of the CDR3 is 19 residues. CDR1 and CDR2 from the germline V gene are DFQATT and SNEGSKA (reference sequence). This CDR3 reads CSARDGSGGHRPGRDTQYF. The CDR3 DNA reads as TGCAGTGCTAGAGATGGTTCGGGGGGTCACAGACCGGGGCGAGATACGCAGTATTTT.

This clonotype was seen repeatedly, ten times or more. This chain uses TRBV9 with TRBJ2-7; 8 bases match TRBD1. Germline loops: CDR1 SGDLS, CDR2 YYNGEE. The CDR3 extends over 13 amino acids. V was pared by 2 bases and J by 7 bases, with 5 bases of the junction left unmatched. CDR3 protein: CASSVRDRSEQYF. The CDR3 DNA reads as TGTGCCAGCAGCGTTCGGGACAGGTCTGAGCAGTACTTC.

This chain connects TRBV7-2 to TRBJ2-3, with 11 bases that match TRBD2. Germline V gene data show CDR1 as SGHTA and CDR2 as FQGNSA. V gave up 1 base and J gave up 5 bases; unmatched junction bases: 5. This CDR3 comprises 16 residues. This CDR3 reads CASSLVGTSGKDTQYF. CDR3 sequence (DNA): TGTGCCAGCAGCTTAGTGGGGACTAGCGGCAAAGATACGCAGTATTTT.

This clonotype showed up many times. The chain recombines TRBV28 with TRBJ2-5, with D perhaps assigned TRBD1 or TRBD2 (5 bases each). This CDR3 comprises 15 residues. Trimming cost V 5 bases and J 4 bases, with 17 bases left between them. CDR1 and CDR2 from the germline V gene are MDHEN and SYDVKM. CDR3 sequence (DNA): TGTGCCAGCAGTCCGCAATTGGGGGAATTAGAGACCCAGTACTTC. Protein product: CASSPQLGELETQYF.

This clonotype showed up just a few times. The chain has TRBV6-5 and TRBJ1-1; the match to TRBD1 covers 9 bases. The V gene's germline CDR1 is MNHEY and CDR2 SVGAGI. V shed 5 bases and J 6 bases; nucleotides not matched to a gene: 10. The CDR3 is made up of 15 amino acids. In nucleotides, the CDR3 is TGTGCCAGCAGTAGCACCGGGACAGGGCGGGCTGAAGCTTTCTTT. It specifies CASSSTGTGRAEAFF.

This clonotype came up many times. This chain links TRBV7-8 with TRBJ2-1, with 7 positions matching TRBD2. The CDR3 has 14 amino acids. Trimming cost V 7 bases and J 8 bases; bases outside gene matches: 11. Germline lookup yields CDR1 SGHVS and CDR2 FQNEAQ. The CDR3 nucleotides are TGTGCCAGCACCCCACTGGGGAGGGGCGATGAGCAGTTCTTC. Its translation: CASTPLGRGDEQFF.

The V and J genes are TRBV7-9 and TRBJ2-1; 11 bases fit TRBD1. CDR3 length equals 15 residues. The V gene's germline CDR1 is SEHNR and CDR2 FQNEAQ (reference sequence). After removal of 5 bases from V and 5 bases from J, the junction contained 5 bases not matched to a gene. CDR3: CASSKPGQGDNEQFF. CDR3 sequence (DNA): TGTGCCAGCAGCAAACCGGGACAGGGGGACAATGAGCAGTTCTTC.

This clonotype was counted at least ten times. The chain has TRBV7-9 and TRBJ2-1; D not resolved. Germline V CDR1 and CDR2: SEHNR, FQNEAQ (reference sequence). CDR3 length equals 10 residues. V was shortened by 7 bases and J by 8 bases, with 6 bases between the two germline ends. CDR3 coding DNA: TGTGCCAGCACTGCGGATGAGCAGTTCTTC. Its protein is CASTADEQFF.

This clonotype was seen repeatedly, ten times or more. The CDR3 DNA reads as TGTGCCAGCAGGACCCTGACAGGCCCCGAGCAGTACGTC. Protein product: CASRTLTGPEQYV. The V gene is TRBV27, the J gene TRBJ2-7, with TRBD1 as a possible D gene (6 bases). Trimming removed 6 bases at V and 6 bases at J, with 15 bases between. Germline V gene lookup returns CDR1 MNHEY and CDR2 SMNVEV (reference sequence). The CDR3 sequence is 13 residues long.

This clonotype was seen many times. CDR3 loop: CASKGENYNEQFF. Here the CDR3 DNA reads TGCGCCAGCAAAGGAGAAAATTACAATGAGCAGTTCTTC. The J gene is TRBJ2-1, the V gene TRBV5-1, with D unresolved. Germline CDR1 reads SGHRS; CDR2 reads YFSETQ. V shed 6 bases and J shed 4 bases, with 11 bases lying between them. The CDR3 extends over 13 amino acids. The variable domain in full, with the rest retrieved from reference TRBV5-1 and TRBJ2-1, is KAGVTQTPRYLIKTRGQQVTLSCSPISGHRSVSWYQQTPGQGLQFLFEYFSETQRNKGNFPGRFSGRQFSNSRSEMNVSTLELGDSALYLCASKGENYNEQFFGPGTRLTVL.

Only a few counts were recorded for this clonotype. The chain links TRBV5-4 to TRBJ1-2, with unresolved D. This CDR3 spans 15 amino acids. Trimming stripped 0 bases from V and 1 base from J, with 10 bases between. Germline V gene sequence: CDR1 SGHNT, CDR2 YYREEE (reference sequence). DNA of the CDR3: TGTGCCAGCAGCTTGGACGGAGGGTATAACTATGGCTACACCTTC. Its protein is CASSLDGGYNYGYTF.

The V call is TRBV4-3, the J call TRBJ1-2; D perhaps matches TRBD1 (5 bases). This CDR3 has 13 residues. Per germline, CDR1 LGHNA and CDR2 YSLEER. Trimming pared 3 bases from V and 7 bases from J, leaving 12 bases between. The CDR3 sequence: CASSQSQGSGYTF. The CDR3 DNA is TGCGCCAGCAGCCAGTCCCAGGGTAGTGGCTACACCTTC.

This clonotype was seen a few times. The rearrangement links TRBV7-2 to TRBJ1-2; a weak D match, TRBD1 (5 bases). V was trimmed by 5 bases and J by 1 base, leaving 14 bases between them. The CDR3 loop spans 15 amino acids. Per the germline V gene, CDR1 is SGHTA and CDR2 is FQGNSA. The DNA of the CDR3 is TGTGCCAGCAGCCTGCTGAAAGGGGTTAACTATGGCTACACCTTC. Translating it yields CASSLLKGVNYGYTF.

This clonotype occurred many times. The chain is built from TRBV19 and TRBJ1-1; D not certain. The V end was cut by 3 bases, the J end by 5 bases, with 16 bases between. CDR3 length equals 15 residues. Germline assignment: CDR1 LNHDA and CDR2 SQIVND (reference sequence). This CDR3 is CASSIGINRGTEAFF. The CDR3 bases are TGTGCCAGTAGTATCGGCATTAACCGGGGAACTGAAGCTTTCTTT.

The chain's CDR3 is CASRKVGSNEQFF. The CDR3 coding sequence is TGTGCCAGCAGGAAGGTGGGGTCGAATGAGCAGTTCTTC. The J gene is TRBJ2-1, the V gene TRBV2; D gene ambiguous. The CDR3 length is 13 residues. Per germline, CDR1 SNHLY and CDR2 FYNNEI. V dropped 6 bases and J dropped 7 bases, with 13 bases sitting between them.

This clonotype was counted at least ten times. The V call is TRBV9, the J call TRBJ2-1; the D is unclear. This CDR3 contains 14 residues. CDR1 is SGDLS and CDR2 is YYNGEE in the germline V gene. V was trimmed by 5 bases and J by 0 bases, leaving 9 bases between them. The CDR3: CASRPLSSYNEQFF. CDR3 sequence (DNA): TGTGCCAGCAGACCCCTGAGCTCCTACAATGAGCAGTTCTTC.

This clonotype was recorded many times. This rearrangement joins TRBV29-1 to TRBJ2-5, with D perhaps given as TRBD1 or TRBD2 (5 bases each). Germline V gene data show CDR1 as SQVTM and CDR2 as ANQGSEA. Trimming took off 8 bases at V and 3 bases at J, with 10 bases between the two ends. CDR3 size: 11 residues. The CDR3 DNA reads TGCAGCTCCCTGGGGGAAGAGACCCAGTACTTC. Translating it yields CSSLGEETQYF.

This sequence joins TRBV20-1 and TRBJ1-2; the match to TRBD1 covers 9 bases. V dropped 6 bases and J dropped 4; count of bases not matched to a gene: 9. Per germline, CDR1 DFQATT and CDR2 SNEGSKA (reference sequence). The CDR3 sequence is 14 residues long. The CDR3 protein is CSAPGTGRGYGYTF. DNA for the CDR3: TGCAGTGCCCCCGGGACAGGGAGAGGCTATGGCTACACCTTC.

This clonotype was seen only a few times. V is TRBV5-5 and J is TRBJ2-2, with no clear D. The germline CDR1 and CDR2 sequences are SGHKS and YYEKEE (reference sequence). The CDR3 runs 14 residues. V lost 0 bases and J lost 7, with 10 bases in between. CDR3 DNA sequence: TGTGCCAGCAGCTTGGTGCCAGGTGTCGGGGAGCTGTTTTTT. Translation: CASSLVPGVGELFF.

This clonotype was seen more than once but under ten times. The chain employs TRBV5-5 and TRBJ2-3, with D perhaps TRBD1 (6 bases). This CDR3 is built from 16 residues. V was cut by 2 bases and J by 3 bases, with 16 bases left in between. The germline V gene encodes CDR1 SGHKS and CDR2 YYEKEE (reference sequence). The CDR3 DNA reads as TGTGCCAGCAGCTTAGAGTGGCAGGGGCAGACAGATACGCAGTATTTT. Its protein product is CASSLEWQGQTDTQYF.

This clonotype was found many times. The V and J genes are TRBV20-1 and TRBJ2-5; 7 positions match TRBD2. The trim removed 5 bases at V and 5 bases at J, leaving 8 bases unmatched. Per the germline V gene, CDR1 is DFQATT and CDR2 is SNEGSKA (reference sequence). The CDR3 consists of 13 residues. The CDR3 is CSAGPSGRETQYF. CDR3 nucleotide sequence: TGCAGTGCTGGTCCTAGCGGTCGGGAGACCCAGTACTTC.

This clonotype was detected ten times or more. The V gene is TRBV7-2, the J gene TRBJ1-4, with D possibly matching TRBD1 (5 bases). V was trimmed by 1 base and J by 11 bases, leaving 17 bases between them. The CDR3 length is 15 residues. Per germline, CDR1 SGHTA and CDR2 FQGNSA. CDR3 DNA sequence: TGTGCCAGCAGCTTAGGGCAGGGCTCGGGACGGAAACTGTTTTTT. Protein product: CASSLGQGSGRKLFF.

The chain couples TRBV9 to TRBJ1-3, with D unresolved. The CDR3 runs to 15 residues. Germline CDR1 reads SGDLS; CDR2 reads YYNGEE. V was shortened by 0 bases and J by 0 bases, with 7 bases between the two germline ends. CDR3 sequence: CASSVESVSGNTIYF. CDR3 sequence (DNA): TGTGCCAGCAGCGTAGAGTCAGTCTCTGGAAACACCATATATTTT. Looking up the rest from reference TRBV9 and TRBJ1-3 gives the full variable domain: DSGVTQTPKHLITATGQRVTLRCSPRSGDLSVYWYQQSLDQGLQFLIQYYNGEERAKGNILERFSAQQFPDLHSELNLSSLELGDSALYFCASSVESVSGNTIYFGEGSWLTVV.

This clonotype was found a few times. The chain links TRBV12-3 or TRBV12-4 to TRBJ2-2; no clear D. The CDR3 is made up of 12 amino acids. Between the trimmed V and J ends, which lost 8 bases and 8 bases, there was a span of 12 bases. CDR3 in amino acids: CASVLMSGELFF. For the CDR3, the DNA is TGTGCCAGCGTCTTAATGTCGGGGGAGCTGTTTTTT.

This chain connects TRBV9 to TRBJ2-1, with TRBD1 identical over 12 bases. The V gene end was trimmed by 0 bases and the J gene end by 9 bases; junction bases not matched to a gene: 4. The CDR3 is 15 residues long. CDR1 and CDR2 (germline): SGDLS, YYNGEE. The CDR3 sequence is CASSVGGQGALEQFF. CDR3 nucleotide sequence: TGTGCCAGCAGCGTAGGGGGACAGGGGGCGCTTGAGCAGTTCTTC.

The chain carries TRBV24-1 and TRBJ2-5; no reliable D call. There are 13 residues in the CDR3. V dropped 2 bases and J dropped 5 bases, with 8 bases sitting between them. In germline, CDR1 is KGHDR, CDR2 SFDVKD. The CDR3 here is CATSDSHAETQYF. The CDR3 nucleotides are TGTGCCACCAGTGATTCTCATGCGGAGACCCAGTACTTC.